The clone carrying this T cell receptor (beta chain) was detected a few times. The antigen remains unidentified. Within the sample, other DNA sequences also encode this same CDR3. The primer mix had 60 Vbeta and 13 Jbeta primers. Libraries were prepared by immunoSEQ multiplex PCR; TCRdb keeps only in-frame clonotypes and omits some of them. Among 180,000 or so clones listed, 75% to 85% were seen once. V trimming: 2 bases; J trimming: 7 bases; junction bases outside the gene matches: 4. Germline CDR1 and CDR2: SEHNR and FQNEAQ (reference sequence). The CDR3 extends over 13 amino acids. This specimen comes from a study of cytomegalovirus exposure and HLA in healthy donors. General study results and limits: Some V segments, including TRBV6-2 and TRBV6-3, were excluded as indistinguishable. The CMV antigen specificity of a few CMV-associated chains was confirmed through in vitro analysis.

Sequenced: PBMCs. The receptor was isolated from a female donor in good health and CMV-seronegative. V gene TRBV7-9 combines with J gene TRBJ1-1; 7 bases map to TRBD1. DNA of the CDR3: TGTGCCAGCAGCTTACTTGGGACAGTTGAAGCTTTCTTT. It specifies CASSLLGTVEAFF.